This T cell receptor beta chain was sequenced in a study of blood T cells in healthy people across ages. Together with a sample-barcoded 5' primer, a J-beta primer mix was included in a second PCR lasting about 7 to 11 cycles. Every individual sample yielded 3 million or more paired-end reads (each containing CDR3). TCRdb reanalysed the 5' RACE reads using MiXCR and keeps one entry per CDR3 protein. The data hold about 640,000 distinct CDR3 sequences, with under 70% observed a single time. Germline CDR1 MGHRA, CDR2 YSYEKL. V was clipped by 2 bases and J by 3 bases, with 8 bases between them. This CDR3 has 14 amino acids.

The sequenced sample consisted of blood. This TCR was sampled from a man between 60 and 75 years old in good health. V is TRBV4-1 and J is TRBJ2-1; a weak D match, TRBD2 (5 bases). The chain's CDR3 is CASSQTDYYNEQFF. CDR3 nucleotide sequence: TGCGCCAGCAGCCAAACCGACTACTACAATGAGCAGTTCTTC.